A few counts support the clone carrying this TCR beta chain. Its target is unknown. This sample was taken from a study of response to subunit inactivated influenza vaccine. Study-wide points: The authors put forward the suggestion that each seasonal influenza vaccination may bring in only a limited number of new T cells.

The germline V gene has CDR1 SGHRS and CDR2 YFSETQ. The CDR3 covers 14 residues. Deletions cut 2 bases from V and 3 bases from J, with 11 bases between. TCRdb re-called the RT-PCR reads with MiXCR, one entry per CDR3 protein. Of about 700,000 distinct CDR3 sequences listed, 14% were seen once; the top ten hold less than 8.5%. The TCR was taken from a man between 45 and 60 years old who received an inactivated influenza vaccine. The specimen comprised PBMCs from blood, sampled 14 to 15 days before vaccination. V is TRBV5-1 and J is TRBJ2-5, with D tentatively TRBD1 (5 bases). The CDR3 here is CASSFNGREETQYF. The DNA of the CDR3 is TGCGCCAGCAGCTTCAACGGCAGGGAAGAGACCCAGTACTTC.